Listed below are T cell receptor beta chains from one sample, sequenced in a study of T cell clones after liver transplantation. Sequencing was performed with immunoSEQ multiplex PCR; in TCRdb, only in-frame clones are kept and a portion is missing. The sample shows around 4,900 clones, over 40% of them seen only once. For these receptors, no antigen is known. The material sequenced was CD4+ T cells from cultured PBMCs. The receptor source for this set is a human patient who received a liver transplant. Some T cells could come from the graft donor. Each CDR3 is given with its conserved first and last residue. A D gene is named only where the DNA matches it firmly. Clone size, where shown, is once, few, many, or a class for clones that have expanded.

d_gene: -
len: 14
j_gene: TRBJ1-2
abundance: few
v_gene: TRBV5-1
CDR3aa: CASSLTSESYGYTF
CDR3nt: TGCGCCAGCAGCTTGACGTCCGAATCCTATGGCTACACCTTC

d_gene: -
len: 18
j_gene: TRBJ2-7
abundance: -
v_gene: TRBV10-3
CDR3aa: CAISGTSGDRRGRYEQYF
CDR3nt: TGTGCCATCAGTGGTACGTCGGGGGATAGAAGGGGCAGGTACGAGCAGTACTTC

d_gene: TRBD1
len: 16
j_gene: TRBJ2-1
abundance: few
v_gene: TRBV28
CDR3aa: CASSSPAGTGILEQFF
CDR3nt: TGTGCCAGCAGTTCCCCCGCGGGGACAGGGATTCTTGAGCAGTTCTTC

d_gene: TRBD1
len: 17
j_gene: TRBJ1-1
abundance: few
v_gene: TRBV4-1
CDR3aa: CASSQDLRTGLNTEAFF
CDR3nt: TGCGCCAGCAGCCAAGATCTAAGGACAGGACTAAACACTGAAGCTTTCTTT

d_gene: -
len: 13
j_gene: TRBJ1-2
abundance: few
v_gene: TRBV28
CDR3aa: CASSLPGAAGYTF
CDR3nt: TGTGCCAGCAGTTTACCGGGGGCAGCTGGCTACACCTTC

d_gene: -
len: 13
j_gene: TRBJ1-1
abundance: -
v_gene: TRBV7-2
CDR3aa: CASSFAVNTEAFF
CDR3nt: TGTGCCAGCAGCTTCGCAGTGAACACTGAAGCTTTCTTT

d_gene: -
len: 11
j_gene: TRBJ2-7
abundance: -
v_gene: TRBV6-1
CDR3aa: CASSNRWEQYF
CDR3nt: TGTGCCAGCAGCAACCGGTGGGAGCAGTACTTC

d_gene: TRBD2
len: 16
j_gene: TRBJ2-1
abundance: -
v_gene: TRBV7-9
CDR3aa: CASSFYSGRYYNEQFF
CDR3nt: TGTGCCAGCAGCTTCTATAGCGGGAGATACTACAATGAGCAGTTCTTC

d_gene: TRBD2
len: 15
j_gene: TRBJ2-7
abundance: -
v_gene: TRBV6-5
CDR3aa: CASSFIGRQAYEQYF
CDR3nt: TGTGCCAGCAGCTTTATCGGGAGGCAAGCCTACGAGCAGTACTTC

d_gene: TRBD1
len: 12
j_gene: TRBJ1-2
abundance: -
v_gene: TRBV12-5
CDR3aa: CASGRETGAYTF
CDR3nt: TGTGCTAGTGGTCGTGAGACAGGGGCATACACCTTC

d_gene: TRBD1
len: 17
j_gene: TRBJ1-5
abundance: few
v_gene: TRBV4-2
CDR3aa: CASSQVTGTGGNQPQHF
CDR3nt: TGTGCCAGCAGCCAAGTCACGGGGACAGGGGGCAATCAGCCCCAGCATTTT

d_gene: TRBD1
len: 13
j_gene: TRBJ1-1
abundance: -
v_gene: TRBV6-1
CDR3aa: CASTQDRETEAFF
CDR3nt: TGTGCCAGCACCCAGGACAGGGAGACTGAAGCTTTCTTT

d_gene: TRBD2
len: 16
j_gene: TRBJ2-3
abundance: -
v_gene: TRBV5-1
CDR3aa: CASSSGTSKLTDTQYF
CDR3nt: TGCGCCAGCAGCTCCGGGACTAGCAAACTAACAGATACGCAGTATTTT

d_gene: TRBD2
len: 18
j_gene: TRBJ2-2
abundance: -
v_gene: TRBV7-2
CDR3aa: CASSFGLAGWLNTGELFF
CDR3nt: TGTGCCAGCAGCTTCGGACTAGCGGGCTGGCTTAACACCGGGGAGCTGTTTTTT

d_gene: -
len: 15
j_gene: TRBJ1-1
abundance: few
v_gene: TRBV2
CDR3aa: CASSDRRHLSTEAFF
CDR3nt: TGTGCCAGCAGTGACAGGCGACACCTTTCCACTGAAGCTTTCTTT

d_gene: -
len: 14
j_gene: TRBJ1-2
abundance: few
v_gene: TRBV28
CDR3aa: CASSLTAANYGYTF
CDR3nt: TGTGCCAGCAGTTTGACGGCTGCTAACTATGGCTACACCTTC

d_gene: -
len: 15
j_gene: TRBJ1-1
abundance: -
v_gene: TRBV5-5
CDR3aa: CASSLGGAQGTEAFF
CDR3nt: TGTGCCAGCAGCTTGGGAGGAGCACAAGGGACTGAAGCTTTCTTT

d_gene: -
len: 13
j_gene: TRBJ2-3
abundance: few
v_gene: TRBV2
CDR3aa: CASSRQNTDTQYF
CDR3nt: TGTGCCAGCAGCAGGCAGAACACAGATACGCAGTATTTT

d_gene: -
len: 13
j_gene: TRBJ2-2
abundance: -
v_gene: TRBV5-1
CDR3aa: CASSYDSTGELFF
CDR3nt: TGCGCCAGCAGCTACGACAGTACCGGGGAGCTGTTTTTT

d_gene: TRBD1
len: 15
j_gene: TRBJ1-4
abundance: -
v_gene: TRBV4-1
CDR3aa: CASSQGQGGDEKLFF
CDR3nt: TGCGCCAGCAGCCAAGGACAGGGAGGCGATGAAAAACTGTTTTTT

d_gene: -
len: 15
j_gene: TRBJ2-3
abundance: -
v_gene: TRBV5-4
CDR3aa: CASSSGGYGTDTQYF
CDR3nt: TGTGCCAGCAGCTCCGGAGGGTATGGCACAGATACGCAGTATTTT

d_gene: -
len: 13
j_gene: TRBJ1-2
abundance: -
v_gene: TRBV2
CDR3aa: CASSGDNGYGYTF
CDR3nt: TGTGCCAGCAGTGGGGATAATGGCTATGGCTACACCTTC

d_gene: TRBD1
len: 15
j_gene: TRBJ2-3
abundance: -
v_gene: TRBV6-5
CDR3aa: CASTRTTGVGDTQYF
CDR3nt: TGTGCCAGCACCCGAACGACAGGGGTAGGAGATACGCAGTATTTT

d_gene: -
len: 16
j_gene: TRBJ2-7
abundance: medium-sized
v_gene: TRBV29-1
CDR3aa: CSVEPSPSRGASEQYF
CDR3nt: TGCAGCGTTGAACCCTCCCCCAGCAGGGGGGCATCCGAGCAGTACTTC

d_gene: -
len: 16
j_gene: TRBJ2-7
abundance: -
v_gene: TRBV10-2
CDR3aa: CASSDPDQYPGSKQYF
CDR3nt: TGCGCCAGCAGTGACCCGGATCAATACCCGGGTAGTAAGCAGTACTTC